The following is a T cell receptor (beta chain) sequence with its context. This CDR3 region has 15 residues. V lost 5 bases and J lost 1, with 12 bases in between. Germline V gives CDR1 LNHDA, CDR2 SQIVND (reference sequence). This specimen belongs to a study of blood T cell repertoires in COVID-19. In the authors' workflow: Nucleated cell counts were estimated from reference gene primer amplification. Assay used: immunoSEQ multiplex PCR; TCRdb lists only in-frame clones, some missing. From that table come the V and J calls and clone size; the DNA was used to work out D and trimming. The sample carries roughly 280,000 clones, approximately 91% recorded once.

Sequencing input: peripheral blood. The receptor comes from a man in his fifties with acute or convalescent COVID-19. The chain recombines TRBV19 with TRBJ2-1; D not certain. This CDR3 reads CASSFQAASYNEQFF. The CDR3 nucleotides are TGTGCCAGTAGTTTCCAGGCCGCTTCCTACAATGAGCAGTTCTTC.